This T cell receptor beta chain was retrieved from a study of beta chain features in type 1 diabetes listed by TCRdb under 2018. Regarding the research as a whole: Mean age, gender distribution, total cell number and subset yield did not differ between patients and healthy donors. In the study, TCRB repertoires of sorted circulating CD4+ T cell subsets from recently diagnosed type 1 diabetes patients were compared with those of matched healthy donors. Naive and central memory subsets were obtained from all 30 or so donors, but regulatory and stem cell-like memory subsets were isolated from only 8 patients and roughly 8 healthy donors. A total of some 100,000,000 sorted cells were examined across all samples, and a strong correlation was observed between cell number per subset and RNA yield. Paper-wide results and their limitations: HLA sub-analyses involved small numbers of individuals, so any influence of HLA type on TCRB rearrangement remained unresolved. The naive, central memory and regulatory TCRB repertoires appeared to resemble one another more closely among patients than among healthy donors. At VDJ recombination sites, patients with type 1 diabetes made fewer insertions and deleted more nucleotides, a pattern implying thymic rearrangement abnormalities. Because cDNA was sequenced instead of genomic DNA, highly expressing activated cells could be over-represented, though the groups showed no difference in activation or CD3 levels. Shorter templates might have been favored by PCR, but patient and control samples were amplified and corrected together, so both groups would have been affected equally by any skew. In all four CD4+ subsets, TCRB CDR3 length was moderately but significantly shorter in type 1 diabetes patients.

The entire amount of isolated RNA was reverse transcribed using the High Capacity cDNA Reverse Transcription Kit, so the sequenced TCRB transcripts were expressed ones. Naive, central memory and regulatory T cell samples underwent deep immunoSEQ sequencing, averaging roughly 3.4 million total reads per sample. Sorted cells were lysed in RLT buffer and RNA was extracted with DNase-treated RNeasy Micro or Mini kits, depending on cell number. Each cell subset was processed on its own to prevent cross-contamination, while patient and healthy donor samples were processed together. The immunoSEQ multiplex PCR was used to amplify TCRB sequences from cDNA, yielding 87-bp fragments that span the CDR3 region. Sequencing of the amplicons was performed on the Illumina HiSeq platform. As for how the authors treated the data: Synthetic template baselines were used to correct PCR bias computationally, reads within Hamming distance 2 were collapsed, and singletons that could not be merged were discarded. Reads were aligned against IMGT to assign V, D and J genes, CDR3 length and insertions or deletions at six rearrangement sites. Within each subset, clonotype counts were normalized to sorted cell number, and only after that were true diversity and Gini coefficients computed with the tcR R package. Repertoire sharing was quantified using the overlap coefficient calculated on TCRB nucleotide sequences. TCRdb re-hosts the immuneACCESS table, in-frame sequences only. Its copies lack some clones; in the studies checked, an unresolved V gene accounts for under half of them, and the cause for the rest is not known. V and J calls and clone size are copied from that table; D and trimming were computed from the DNA. The sample includes around 150,000 clones, with about 7.1% observed a single time. The ten biggest clones cover about 1.5% of the sample.

Each donor gave one peripheral blood draw, averaging approximately 120 mL, which was collected into heparinised tubes. A BD FACSAria II was used to sort naive, central memory, regulatory and stem cell-like memory CD4+ T cells with a panel that included CD45RO, CCR7, CD25, CD127, CD95 and CD27. A purity above 95% was achieved for all sorted populations. PBMCs were isolated immediately by Lymphoprep density gradient centrifugation and stained directly without culture. So that batch effects would be minimized, each experiment stained and sorted samples in pairs, pairing one healthy donor with one patient. The germline V gene gives CDR1 as SGHTA and CDR2 as FQGNSA. Taken from cysteine to phenylalanine, the CDR3 has 15 residues. Only the CDR3 part of the read is kept: 45 bases, read in frame from the first base. Germline trimming: 5 bases from V, 7 bases from J; junction bases outside gene matches: 7.

The sample holds a few counts of this clone. There is no known antigen for this receptor. Base qualities are missing; no much larger clone stands one base away. Material: central memory CD4+ T cells from blood. This clonotype was sampled from a woman in her 30s in good health. Recombination joined TRBV7-2 with TRBJ1-5; TRBD1 fits 11 bases in the junction. The DNA sequence is given as TGTGCCAGCAGCGCCGGACAGGGGGCTGGACAGCCCCAGCATTTT. This codes for CASSAGQGAGQPQHF.